This TCR beta chain was profiled in a study of post-analysis software for immune sequencing data. Study results and caveats: About five TRBV segments occurring more often in patients than controls included TRBV5-6, TRBV5-1 and TRBV20-1. Controls' normalized Chao1 diversity significantly exceeded that of multiple sclerosis patients.

The library was made from cDNA and included unique molecular identifiers. Each sample of about 0.9 to 11 million input T cells yielded 500,000 or so cDNA molecules, so each molecule approximated one T cell. TCRdb reprocessed the PCR reads with MiXCR, giving one entry per CDR3 protein. The table records 750,000 to 950,000 distinct CDR3 sequences, about 50% of them present only once. CDR3 length: 14 amino acids. Germline V CDR1 and CDR2: SGHDN, FVKESK. V lost 4 bases and J lost 5, with 14 bases in between. This clonotype has just a few counts. What it binds is not known. The origin of this receptor is a girl aged 10-17 years with multiple sclerosis. The chain combines TRBV14 with TRBJ1-1; D uncertain. Sequenced: blood. DNA for the CDR3: TGTGCCAGCAGCCCAGATCCCGTGCGGACTGAAGCTTTCTTT. Protein sequence: CASSPDPVRTEAFF. The whole variable domain, remainder taken from reference TRBV14 and TRBJ1-1, is EAGVTQFPSHSVIEKGQTVTLRCDPISGHDNLYWYRRVMGKEIKFLLHFVKESKQDESGMPNNRFLAERTGGTYSTLKVQPAELEDSGVYFCASSPDPVRTEAFFGQGTRLTVV.